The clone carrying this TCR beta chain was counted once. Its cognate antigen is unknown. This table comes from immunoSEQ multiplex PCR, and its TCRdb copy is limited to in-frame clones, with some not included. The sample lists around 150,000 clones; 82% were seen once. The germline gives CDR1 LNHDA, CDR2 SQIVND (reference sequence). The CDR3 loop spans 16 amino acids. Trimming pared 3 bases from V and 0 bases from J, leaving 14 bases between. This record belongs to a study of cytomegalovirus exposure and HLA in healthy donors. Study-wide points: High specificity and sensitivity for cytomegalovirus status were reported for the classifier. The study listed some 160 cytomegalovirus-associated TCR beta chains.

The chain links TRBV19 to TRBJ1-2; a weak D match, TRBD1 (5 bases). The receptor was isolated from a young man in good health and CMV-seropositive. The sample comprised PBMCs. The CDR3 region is CASSIYGTGANYGYTF. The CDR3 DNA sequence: TGTGCCAGTAGTATTTATGGGACGGGAGCTAACTATGGCTACACCTTC.